This T cell receptor beta chain was sequenced for a study of T cells in localized non-small cell lung cancer. Whole-study findings and limits: Median approximately 61 top-100 tumor clones were shared with paired adjacent lung. Sequence data derive from only one tumor region, so heterogeneity remains possible. Uninvolved neighboring lung showed the greatest T cell clonality, exceeding tumor.

The repertoire was sequenced with immunoSEQ multiplex PCR; TCRdb's copy has only in-frame clones and lacks some. The data hold 2,000 to 3,000 clones, with roughly 32% observed a single time. V was trimmed by 5 bases and J by 3 bases, leaving 12 bases between them. This CDR3 region has 14 residues. Germline loops: CDR1 SGHNT, CDR2 YENEEA. On this clone itself: What it recognizes is unknown.

The sequence derives from a man aged 35-69 years with stage II lung adenocarcinoma. Sequencing was performed on lung tumor tissue, taken before any cancer treatment. The chain combines TRBV11-3 with TRBJ2-3; D call uncertain. The DNA for the CDR3 is TGTGCCAGCAGCCGGTCCCCAATGACAGATACGCAGTATTTT. It specifies CASSRSPMTDTQYF.